What follows is one T cell receptor (beta chain) and its context. Germline CDR1 and CDR2: SGHRS and YFSETQ. Trimming stripped 2 bases from V and 6 bases from J, with 17 bases between. This CDR3 comprises 15 residues. TCRdb independently ran MiXCR on the 5' RACE reads; one entry per CDR3 protein. In the table there are 45,000 to 55,000 distinct CDR3 sequences, over 20% of which are singletons. The sequence derives from a female donor with breast cancer. Source material: tumor-infiltrating naive CD4+ T cells sorted from the breast tumor. Sample subset: naive CD4+ T cells, CD4+CD45RA+CD25-. The chain recombines TRBV5-1 with TRBJ1-1; maybe TRBD1 (6 bases). The CDR3 sequence: CASSFTGNLVAEAFF. CDR3 DNA: TGCGCCAGCAGCTTTACAGGGAATCTTGTCGCTGAAGCTTTCTTT.